This T cell receptor beta chain was identified during a study of blood T cell repertoires in COVID-19. The junction had 3 bases not matched to a gene; V was cut back by 3 bases and J by 3 bases. This CDR3 region has 14 residues. Germline CDR1 and CDR2: SGHRS and YFSETQ. Clones were read by immunoSEQ multiplex PCR, and TCRdb kept only the in-frame ones, dropping some. Here the sample spans about 200,000 clones, around 90% being singletons. Material: PBMCs or T cells enriched from blood (not recorded which). The receptor was isolated from a woman younger than 35 who had recovered from COVID-19. The gene calls are TRBV5-1 and TRBJ2-7, with 10 bases that match TRBD1. The CDR3 loop is CASSWDRGDYEQYF. The CDR3, as DNA: TGCGCCAGCAGCTGGGACAGGGGAGACTACGAGCAGTACTTC.